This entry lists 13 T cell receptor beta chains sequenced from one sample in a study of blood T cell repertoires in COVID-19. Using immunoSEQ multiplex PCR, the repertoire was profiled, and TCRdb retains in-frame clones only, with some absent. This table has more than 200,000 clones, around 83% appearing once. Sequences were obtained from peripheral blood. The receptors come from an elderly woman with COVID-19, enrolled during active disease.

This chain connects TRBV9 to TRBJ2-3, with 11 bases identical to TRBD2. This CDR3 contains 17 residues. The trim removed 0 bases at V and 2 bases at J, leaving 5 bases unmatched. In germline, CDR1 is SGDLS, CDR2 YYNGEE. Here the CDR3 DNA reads TGTGCCAGCAGCGTAGAACTAGCGGGGGCGGTCACAGATACGCAGTATTTT. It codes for CASSVELAGAVTDTQYF.

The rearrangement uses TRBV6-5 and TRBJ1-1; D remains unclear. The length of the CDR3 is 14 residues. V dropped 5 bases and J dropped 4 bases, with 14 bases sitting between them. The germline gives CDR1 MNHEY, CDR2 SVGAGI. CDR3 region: CASSPLGGSTEAFF. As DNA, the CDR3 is TGTGCCAGCAGTCCACTCGGAGGAAGCACTGAAGCTTTCTTT.

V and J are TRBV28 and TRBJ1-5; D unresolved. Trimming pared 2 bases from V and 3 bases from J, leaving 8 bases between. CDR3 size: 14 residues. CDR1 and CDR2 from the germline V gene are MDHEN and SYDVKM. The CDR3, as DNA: TGTGCCAGCAGTTTAAGACTGTTCAATCAGCCCCAGCATTTT. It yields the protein CASSLRLFNQPQHF.

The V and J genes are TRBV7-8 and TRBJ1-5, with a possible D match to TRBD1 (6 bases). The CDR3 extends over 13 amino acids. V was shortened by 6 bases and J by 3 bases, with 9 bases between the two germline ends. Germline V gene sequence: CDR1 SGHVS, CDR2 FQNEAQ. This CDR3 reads CASSPGANQPQHF. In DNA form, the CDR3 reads TGTGCCAGCAGTCCAGGGGCCAATCAGCCCCAGCATTTT.

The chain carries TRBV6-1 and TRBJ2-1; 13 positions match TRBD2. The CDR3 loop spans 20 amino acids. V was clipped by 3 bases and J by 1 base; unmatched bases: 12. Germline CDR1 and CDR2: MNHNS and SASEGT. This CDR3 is CASSEVLTSGGLSSYNEQFF. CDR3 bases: TGTGCCAGCAGTGAGGTCTTGACTAGCGGGGGGCTTTCTTCCTACAATGAGCAGTTCTTC.

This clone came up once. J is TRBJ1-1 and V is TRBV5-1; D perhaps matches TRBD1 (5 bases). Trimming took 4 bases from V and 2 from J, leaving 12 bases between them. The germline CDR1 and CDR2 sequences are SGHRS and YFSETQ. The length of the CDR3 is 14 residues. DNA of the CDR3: TGCGCCAGCAGCCCGGGGGGACCTAACACTGAAGCTTTCTTT. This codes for CASSPGGPNTEAFF.

CDR3: CATSRGLNTEAFF. Written as DNA, the CDR3 is TGTGCCACCAGCAGAGGGCTGAACACTGAAGCTTTCTTT. This rearrangement joins TRBV15 to TRBJ1-1, with D hard to call. This CDR3 is 13 amino acids long. Germline V gives CDR1 LNHNV, CDR2 YYDKDF (reference sequence). Trimming pared 1 base from V and 0 bases from J, leaving 3 bases between. The full variable domain, in which reference TRBV15 and TRBJ1-1 provide the parts outside the CDR3, is DAMVIQNPRYQVTQFGKPVTLSCSQTLNHNVMYWYQQKSSQAPKLLFHYYDKDFNNEADTPDNFQSRRPNTSFCFLDIRSPGLGDTAMYLCATSRGLNTEAFFGQGTRLTVV.

The CDR3 DNA sequence: TGCGCCAGCAGCCGGGAACCGGGGACACGCGATTCACCCCTCCACTTT. Amino acid sequence: CASSREPGTRDSPLHF. The gene calls are TRBV5-1 and TRBJ1-6; D might be TRBD1 (6 bases). V lost 4 bases and J 8 bases, leaving 19 bases between the germline ends. CDR3 length equals 16 residues. Germline loops: CDR1 SGHRS, CDR2 YFSETQ.

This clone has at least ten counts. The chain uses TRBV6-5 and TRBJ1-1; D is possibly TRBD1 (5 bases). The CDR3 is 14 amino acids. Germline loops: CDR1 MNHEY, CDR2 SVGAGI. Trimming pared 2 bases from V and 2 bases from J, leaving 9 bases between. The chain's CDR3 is CASSYMGLNTEAFF. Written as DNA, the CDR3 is TGTGCCAGCAGTTACATGGGGCTCAACACTGAAGCTTTCTTT.

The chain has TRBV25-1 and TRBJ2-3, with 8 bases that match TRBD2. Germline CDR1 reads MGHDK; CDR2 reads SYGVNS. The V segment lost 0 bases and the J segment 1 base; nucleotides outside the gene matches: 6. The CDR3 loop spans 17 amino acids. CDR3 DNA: TGTGCCAGCAGTGAATATAGACTAGCGAAACGCACAGATACGCAGTATTTT. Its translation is CASSEYRLAKRTDTQYF.

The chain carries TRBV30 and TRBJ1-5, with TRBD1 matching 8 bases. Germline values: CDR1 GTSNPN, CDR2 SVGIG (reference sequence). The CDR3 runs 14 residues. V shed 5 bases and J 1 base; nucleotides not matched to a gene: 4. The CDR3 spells CAWGTGTSNQPQHF. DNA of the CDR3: TGTGCCTGGGGGACAGGAACGAGCAATCAGCCCCAGCATTTT.

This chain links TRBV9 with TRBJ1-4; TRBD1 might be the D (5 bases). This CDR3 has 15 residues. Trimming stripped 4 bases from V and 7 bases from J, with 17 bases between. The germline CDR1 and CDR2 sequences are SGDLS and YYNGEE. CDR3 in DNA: TGTGCCAGCAGCCCCCTCCCGGGCAGGGTTGAAAAACTGTTTTTT. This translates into CASSPLPGRVEKLFF.

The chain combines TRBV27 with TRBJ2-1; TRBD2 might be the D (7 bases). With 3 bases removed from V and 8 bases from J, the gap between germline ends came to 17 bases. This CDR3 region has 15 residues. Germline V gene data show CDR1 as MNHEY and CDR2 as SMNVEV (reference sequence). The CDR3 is CASSFRWGAGDEQFF. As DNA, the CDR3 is TGTGCCAGCAGTTTTAGGTGGGGGGCGGGGGATGAGCAGTTCTTC.